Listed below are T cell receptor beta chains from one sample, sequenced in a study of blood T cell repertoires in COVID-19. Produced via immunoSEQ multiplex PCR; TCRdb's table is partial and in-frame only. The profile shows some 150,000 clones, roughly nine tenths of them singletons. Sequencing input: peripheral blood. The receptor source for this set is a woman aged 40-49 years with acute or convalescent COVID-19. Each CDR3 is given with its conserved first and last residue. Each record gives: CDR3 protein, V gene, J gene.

CASRPQGFGYTF	TRBV28	TRBJ1-2
CAISEPTSGRAYNEQFF	TRBV10-3	TRBJ2-1
CASSQDIASGANVLTF	TRBV4-2	TRBJ2-6
CATRQGALYEQYF	TRBV6-5	TRBJ2-7
CASSSDRTSYEQYF	TRBV27	TRBJ2-7
CASSRIFSGERNTIYF	TRBV7-6	TRBJ1-3
CASSQAPSGTYEQYF	TRBV3-1/TRBV3-2	TRBJ2-7
CASSQSQGAGTEAFF	TRBV5-1	TRBJ1-1
CASSIWGGETGELFF	TRBV19	TRBJ2-2
CASSSTGDPYNEQFF	TRBV9	TRBJ2-1
CASSLAGTSGSLNEQFF	TRBV5-1	TRBJ2-1
CASSLISGGSSGNEQFF	TRBV5-1	TRBJ2-1
CASRWGPGNEQFF	TRBV5-1	TRBJ2-1
CASSESLSPLHF	TRBV6-1	TRBJ1-6
CASGSNPGLNIQYF	TRBV12-5	TRBJ2-4
CASSPHRGGGNTEAFF	TRBV19	TRBJ1-1
CAWKASGQETQYF	TRBV30	TRBJ2-5
CATSDSGVAGGYEQYF	TRBV24-1	TRBJ2-7
CASSLDWTLAAEQYF	TRBV11-2	TRBJ2-7
CASSILAGGTAGELFF	TRBV5-1	TRBJ2-2
CASSQDRNTEAFF	TRBV3-1/TRBV3-2	TRBJ1-1
CASSQDVVVGQSNTEAFF	TRBV13	TRBJ1-1
CASSQDWSGTYEQYF	TRBV4-2	TRBJ2-7
CASSYSDLVRDGYTF	TRBV6-5	TRBJ1-2
CASSLSQGPSYGYTF	TRBV28	TRBJ1-2
CASSKRQTSGRGDSIYLFF	TRBV21-1	TRBJ2-2